The 18 T cell receptor beta chains listed next were all sequenced from one sample in a study of neurological immune-mediated disorders. MiXCR, applied by TCRdb to the 5' RACE reads, yields one record per CDR3 protein. The sample holds 60,000 or so distinct CDR3 sequences, approximately 3.1% seen once. The sample was PBMCs. Receptors originate from a woman aged 55-75 years with multiple sclerosis.

The table lists this clonotype with many counts. The chain carries TRBV2 and TRBJ2-7, with no clear D. Looked up from germline, CDR1 is SNHLY and CDR2 is FYNNEI. CDR3 size: 11 residues. Trimming took off 5 bases at V and 4 bases at J, with 6 bases between the two ends. The CDR3 spells CASSRTYEQYF. Here the CDR3 DNA reads TGTGCCAGCAGTCGAACTTACGAGCAGTACTTC. Filled out from reference TRBV2 and TRBJ2-7, the complete variable domain reads EPEVTQTPSHQVTQMGQEVILRCVPISNHLYFYWYRQILGQKVEFLVSFYNNEISEKSEIFDDQFSVERPDGSNFTLKIRSTKLEDSAMYFCASSRTYEQYFGPGTRLTVT.

Many counts were recorded for this clonotype. V gene TRBV18 combines with J gene TRBJ2-3; tentatively, D is TRBD2 (5 bases). Trimming removed 3 bases at V and 4 bases at J, with 11 bases between. This CDR3 comprises 14 residues. Germline CDR1 KGHSH, CDR2 LQKENI. The CDR3 reads CASSPGVRADTQYF. DNA for the CDR3: TGTGCCAGCTCACCCGGGGTCCGCGCAGATACGCAGTATTTT.

This clonotype was detected ten times or more. The rearrangement joins TRBV20-1 to TRBJ1-1, with 7 bases fitting TRBD1. Unmatched junction bases numbered 6, after V lost 2 bases and J lost 6 bases. The CDR3 runs 13 residues. CDR1 and CDR2 (germline): DFQATT, SNEGSKA (reference sequence). The CDR3 is CSARKTGLAEAFF. The DNA of the CDR3 is TGCAGTGCTAGAAAGACAGGGCTAGCTGAAGCTTTCTTT.

This clonotype was detected many times. This rearrangement joins TRBV6-5 to TRBJ1-5; 7 bases match TRBD1. V shed 4 bases, J shed 2 bases, and the junction held 5 bases outside the gene matches. CDR1 and CDR2 (germline): MNHEY, SVGAGI. This CDR3 comprises 15 residues. CDR3 residues: CASSLYRGGNQPQHF. The CDR3 nucleotides read TGTGCCAGCAGTTTATACAGGGGCGGCAATCAGCCCCAGCATTTT.

This clonotype was counted many times. This chain connects TRBV6-1 to TRBJ1-1; TRBD1 might be the D (5 bases). Germline CDR1 MNHNS, CDR2 SASEGT. The germline V and J ends were trimmed by 3 bases and 3 bases, with 14 bases remaining between them. CDR3 length equals 15 residues. In DNA form, the CDR3 reads TGTGCCAGCAGTGATCTCGGGGGGAGCGACACTGAAGCTTTCTTT. It encodes CASSDLGGSDTEAFF.

This clonotype was picked up many times. The chain joins TRBV6-6 to TRBJ1-2; TRBD1 might be the D (5 bases). Between the trimmed V and J ends, which lost 6 bases and 5 bases, there was a span of 7 bases. In germline, CDR1 is MNHNY, CDR2 SVGAGI (reference sequence). The CDR3 spans 11 residues. For the CDR3, the DNA is TGTGCCAGCAGGGAGGGGTATGGCTACACCTTC. Its translation: CASREGYGYTF.

At least ten counts were recorded for this clonotype. The chain employs TRBV28 and TRBJ2-7; 7 bases match TRBD2. CDR3 length equals 15 residues. The germline gives CDR1 MDHEN, CDR2 SYDVKM. Trimming at V came to 4 bases and at J to 6 bases, leaving 12 bases not matched to a gene. The CDR3 here is CASSWGGTSPSEQYF. The CDR3 DNA reads as TGTGCCAGCAGTTGGGGGGGGACGTCCCCTTCCGAGCAGTACTTC.

The table lists this clonotype with many counts. V gene TRBV7-2 combines with J gene TRBJ1-2; D possibly corresponds to TRBD1 (6 bases). Per the germline V gene, CDR1 is SGHTA and CDR2 is FQGNSA. V lost 3 bases and J 8 bases, leaving 28 bases between the germline ends. The CDR3 is 18 amino acids. CDR3 nucleotide sequence: TGTGCCAGCAGCTTTGTTAGCACGGACAGTTCAATCTTCGGCGGCTACACCTTC. This encodes CASSFVSTDSSIFGGYTF.

There are many counts of this clonotype. The rearrangement links TRBV21-1 to TRBJ1-5; the table gives TRBD1 as D, unverified against the DNA. TRBV21-1 is a documented pseudogene. This CDR3 spans 18 amino acids. CDR3 sequence: CASSKGVGADRHNQPQHF. In DNA form, the CDR3 reads TGTGCCAGCAGCAAAGGTGTCGGCGCGGACAGGCACAATCAGCCCCAGCATTTT.

This clonotype has a count of ten or more. The chain uses TRBV29-1 and TRBJ2-5; 7 bases align to TRBD2. The CDR3 length is 13 residues. V lost 7 bases, J lost 5 bases, and 10 bases stayed unmatched. CDR1 and CDR2 from the germline V gene are SQVTM and ANQGSEA. The CDR3 region is CSAAVGGEETQYF. Here the CDR3 DNA reads TGCAGCGCCGCGGTGGGGGGGGAGGAGACCCAGTACTTC.

Ten or more counts support this clonotype. The chain links TRBV20-1 to TRBJ1-6; D gene uncertain. Deletions cut 7 bases from V and 6 bases from J, with 16 bases between. The germline gives CDR1 DFQATT, CDR2 SNEGSKA (reference sequence). The CDR3 has 14 amino acids. The CDR3 reads CSGRPGAGNSPLHF. In DNA form, the CDR3 reads TGCAGTGGACGGCCGGGCGCCGGTAATTCACCCCTCCACTTT.

Points on this clonotype: Because the CDR3 is missing its conserved closing phenylalanine or tryptophan, this is likely a read error. The V gene is TRBV28, the J gene TRBJ1-2, with 9 bases aligning to TRBD1. J gave up 5 bases and V 5 bases, and 3 bases lay outside the gene matches. The CDR3 is made up of 13 amino acids. Germline V lookup: CDR1 MDHEN, CDR2 SYDVKM. The CDR3 DNA reads TGTGCCAGCAGTCTGGGACAGGGTTATGGCTACACCAAC. Residues: CASSLGQGYGYTN.

This clonotype was observed many times. The V call is TRBV5-5, the J call TRBJ2-5, with D possibly being TRBD1 (7 bases). This CDR3 has 14 residues. Germline CDR1 and CDR2: SGHKS and YYEKEE (reference sequence). Trimming stripped 4 bases from V and 5 bases from J, with 15 bases between. The CDR3 region is CASSVLQGRETQYF. The CDR3 DNA reads TGTGCCAGCAGCGTGTTACAGGGGAGGGAGACCCAGTACTTC. The full variable domain, its missing parts supplied by reference TRBV5-5 and TRBJ2-5, is DAGVTQSPTHLIKTRGQQVTLRCSPISGHKSVSWYQQVLGQGPQFIFQYYEKEERGRGNFPDRFSARQFPNYSSELNVNALLLGDSALYLCASSVLQGRETQYFGPGTRLLVL.

Many counts were recorded for this clonotype. This chain links TRBV4-3 with TRBJ2-3, with D possibly being TRBD2 (7 bases). The CDR3 has 16 residues. Trimming stripped 6 bases from V and 3 bases from J, with 19 bases between. Germline V gene sequence: CDR1 LGHNA, CDR2 YSLEER. CDR3 protein: CASSAVGGGATDTQYF. The CDR3, as DNA: TGCGCCAGCAGTGCGGTGGGAGGGGGGGCAACAGATACGCAGTATTTT.

This clonotype is medium-sized (0.01 to 0.1%). This may be a read error, as it is one base from a much larger clone. In this CDR3 the conserved last residue, phenylalanine or tryptophan, is missing, so a read error is likely. The DNA is omitted, as the CDR3 cannot be located on it reliably, and the CDR3 follows TCRdb's listing. The chain couples TRBV5-1 to TRBJ1-2. The CDR3 is 11 residues long, counting both termini. Germline loops: CDR1 SGHRS, CDR2 YFSETQ. CDR3 residues: CASSRGVFPTC.

This clonotype was observed many times. The chain couples TRBV5-1 to TRBJ2-5, with a tentative D call TRBD2 (6 bases). V dropped 0 bases and J dropped 5 bases, with 11 bases sitting between them. The CDR3 runs to 14 residues. Germline-derived CDR1 and CDR2 are SGHRS and YFSETQ. CDR3 region: CASSLVAGRETQYF. The CDR3, as DNA: TGCGCCAGCAGCTTGGTCGCGGGACGGGAGACCCAGTACTTC.

This clonotype appeared many times. The chain recombines TRBV5-1 with TRBJ2-2, with 10 bases that match TRBD1. From germline, CDR1 is SGHRS and CDR2 YFSETQ. The CDR3 runs 15 residues. V was clipped by 9 bases and J by 2 bases; unmatched bases: 7. The CDR3 reads CATRQGAPNTGELFF. The CDR3 DNA follows: TGCGCCACAAGACAGGGGGCCCCTAACACCGGGGAGCTGTTTTTT.

This clonotype was seen many times. The chain carries TRBV5-1 and TRBJ1-2, with 8 positions matching TRBD1. Germline V lookup: CDR1 SGHRS, CDR2 YFSETQ. This CDR3 has 14 amino acids. Germline trimming cut 1 base from V and 6 bases from J; bases unmatched to any gene: 5. The CDR3 spells CASSLTQGGDGYTF. CDR3 sequence (DNA): TGCGCCAGCAGCTTGACACAGGGGGGGGATGGCTACACCTTC.